This T cell receptor beta chain emerged from a study of blood T cell repertoires in COVID-19. Study information: Researchers got acute and convalescent COVID-19 samples from the United States, Italy and Spain. PBMCs, B-cell-depleted T cells, or T cells were the source of the cDNA or gDNA that made up the material.

The ends lost 4 bases at V and 8 bases at J; junction bases unmatched: 10. The CDR3 extends over 15 amino acids. Germline V gene sequence: CDR1 KGHDR, CDR2 SFDVKD. This clone was seen once. As handled by the study authors: By means of reference gene primer amplification, nucleated cell counts were estimated. Sequencing used immunoSEQ multiplex PCR; TCRdb keeps in-frame clones, though not all of them. Clonal size and the V and J genes are those of that table, whereas D and trimming came from the DNA. The sample holds 250,000 to 350,000 clones; roughly 86% are singletons and the top ten take 1.5% to 2%.

This TCR was sampled from a woman between 50 and 59 years old with acute or convalescent COVID-19. The chain employs TRBV24-1 and TRBJ1-2; TRBD1 matches at 9 bases. The material sequenced was peripheral blood. CDR3 amino acids: CATSDPGQGFRGYTF. DNA for the CDR3: TGTGCCACCAGTGACCCGGGACAGGGTTTCCGGGGCTACACCTTC.